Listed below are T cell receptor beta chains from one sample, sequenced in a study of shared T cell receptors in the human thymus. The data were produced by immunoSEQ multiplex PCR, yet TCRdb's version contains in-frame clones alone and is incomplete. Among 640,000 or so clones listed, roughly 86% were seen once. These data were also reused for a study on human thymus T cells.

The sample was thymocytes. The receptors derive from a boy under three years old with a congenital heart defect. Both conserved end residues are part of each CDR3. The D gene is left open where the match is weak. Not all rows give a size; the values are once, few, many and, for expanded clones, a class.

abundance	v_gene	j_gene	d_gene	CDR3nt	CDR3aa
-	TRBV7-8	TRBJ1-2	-	TGTGCCAGCAGCCCGAGGCCTAACTATGGCTACACCTTC	CASSPRPNYGYTF
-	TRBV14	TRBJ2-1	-	TGTGCCAGCAGCGTTGTGTTGGGGCTGGGTGAGCAGTTCTTC	CASSVVLGLGEQFF
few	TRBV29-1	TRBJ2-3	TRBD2	TGCAGCGCCCAAGCGGGGGCCGAAACAGATACGCAGTATTTT	CSAQAGAETDTQYF
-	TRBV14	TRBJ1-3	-	TGTGCCAGCAGCCAAGATACTGCCGGAAACACCATATATTTT	CASSQDTAGNTIYF
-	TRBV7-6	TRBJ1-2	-	TGTGCCAGCAGTTTCGGGACACAAGGCTATGGCTACACCTTC	CASSFGTQGYGYTF
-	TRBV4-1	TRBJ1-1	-	TGCGCCAGCAGCCAAGATAGGCCAGGCGGGACCACTGAAGCTTTCTTT	CASSQDRPGGTTEAFF
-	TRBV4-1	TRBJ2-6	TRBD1	TGCGCCAGCAGCCAAGTTTCGACCGGAGGACAGGGGGAATCTGGGGCCAACGTCCTGACTTTC	CASSQVSTGGQGESGANVLTF
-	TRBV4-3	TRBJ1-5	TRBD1	TGCGCCAGCAGCCAAGAAAGACGGGACAGGGAGGAACAGCCCCAGCATTTT	CASSQERRDREEQPQHF
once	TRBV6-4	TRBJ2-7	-	TGTGCCAGCAGTGACTCCCCCGGACACCGGATAGTTTGGGAGCAGTACTTC	CASSDSPGHRIVWEQYF
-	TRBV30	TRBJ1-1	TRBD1	TGTGCCTGGAGCAATCGCATCCGGACAGGGAACACTGAAGCTTTCTTT	CAWSNRIRTGNTEAFF
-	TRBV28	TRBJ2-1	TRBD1	TGTGCCAGCACCGTATCGACTCGGAGGTGCAGGGGGATGGACAATGAGCAGTTCTTC	CASTVSTRRCRGMDNEQFF
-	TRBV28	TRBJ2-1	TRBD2	TGTGCCAGCAGTCCGATCCTACCTAAGCTACTAGCGCGAGACAATGAGCAGTTCTTC	CASSPILPKLLARDNEQFF
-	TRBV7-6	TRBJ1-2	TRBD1	TGTGCCAGCAGCTTAGGAGGACAGGATCATAACTATGGCTACACCTTC	CASSLGGQDHNYGYTF
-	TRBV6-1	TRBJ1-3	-	TGTGCCAGCAGTGAAGGGACACCCGGAAACACCATATATTTT	CASSEGTPGNTIYF
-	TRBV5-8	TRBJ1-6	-	TGTGCCTGCTTCCCTCTCGGGACTCCAAATTCACCCCTCCACTTT	CACFPLGTPNSPLHF
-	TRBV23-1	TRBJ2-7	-	TGCGCCAGCATCGTTCGCGGGCCCTACTACGAGCAGTACTTC	CASIVRGPYYEQYF
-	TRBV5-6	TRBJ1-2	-	TGTGCCAGCAGCGACCCGGACAGACTCTATGGCTACACCTTC	CASSDPDRLYGYTF
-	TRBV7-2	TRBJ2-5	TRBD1	TGTGCCAGCAGCTTCGGACAGGTGATTGAGCAGTACTTC	CASSFGQVIEQYF
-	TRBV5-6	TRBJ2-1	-	TGTGCCAGCAGCTTGGACGGAGCAGGGAATGAGCAGTTCTTC	CASSLDGAGNEQFF
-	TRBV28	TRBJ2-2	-	TGTGCCAGCAGTTTACGTCTCGGGGAGCTGTTTTTT	CASSLRLGELFF
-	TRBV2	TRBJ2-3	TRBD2	TGTGCCAGCAGGGGGACTAGCGGCACCACAGATACGCAGTATTTT	CASRGTSGTTDTQYF
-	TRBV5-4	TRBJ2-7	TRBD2	TGTGCCAGCAGTCCCGGGACTAGCTCTTCCTACGAGCAGTACTTC	CASSPGTSSSYEQYF
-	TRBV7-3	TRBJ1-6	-	TGTGCCAGCGCCCAAAGAGCGAATTCACCCCTCCACTTT	CASAQRANSPLHF
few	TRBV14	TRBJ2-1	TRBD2	TGTGCCAGCAGCCAATCTGGCGGGAGTTGGGTAGAGCAGTTCTTC	CASSQSGGSWVEQFF
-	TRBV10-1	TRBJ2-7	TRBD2	TGCGCCAGCAGCGGCGGCGGGAGGGCCCACGAGCAGTACTTC	CASSGGGRAHEQYF
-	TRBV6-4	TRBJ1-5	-	TGTGCCAGTTCCGACAGGCCCCGCGGTCAGCCCCAGCATTTT	CASSDRPRGQPQHF
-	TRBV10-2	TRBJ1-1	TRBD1	TGCGCCAGCAGGAACATGACCGGGACAGGGGACACTGAAGCTTTCTTT	CASRNMTGTGDTEAFF
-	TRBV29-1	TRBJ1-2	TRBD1	TGCAGCGCCGGACAGGAGAACTATGGCTACACCTTC	CSAGQENYGYTF
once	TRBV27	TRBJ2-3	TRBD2	TGTGCCAGCAGTTTCTGTTCTAGCGGGGGCCCTAGCACAGATACGCAGTATTTT	CASSFCSSGGPSTDTQYF
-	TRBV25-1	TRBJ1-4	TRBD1	TGTGCCAGCAGTAGAGGGGGCTTTGAAAAACTGTTTTTT	CASSRGGFEKLFF
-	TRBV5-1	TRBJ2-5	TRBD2	TGCGCCAGTAGGCCGGAGCGGGGAGAGACCCAGTACTTC	CASRPERGETQYF
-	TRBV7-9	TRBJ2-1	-	TGTGCCAGCAGCTTACAAGAGAGGTACAATGAGCAGTTCTTC	CASSLQERYNEQFF
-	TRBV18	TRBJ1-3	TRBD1	TGTGCCAGCTCACCCGACAGGGGCGGAAACACCATATATTTT	CASSPDRGGNTIYF
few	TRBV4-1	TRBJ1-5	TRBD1	TGCGCCAGCAGCCAATCAGACAGGGGGGGCCAGCCCCAGCATTTT	CASSQSDRGGQPQHF
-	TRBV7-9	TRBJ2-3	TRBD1	TGTGCCAGCAGCAACGACAGGGAATATAGCACAGATACGCAGTATTTT	CASSNDREYSTDTQYF
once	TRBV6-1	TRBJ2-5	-	TGTGCCAGCAGTGAATCTTGGTCAGGTCAAGAGACCCAGTACTTC	CASSESWSGQETQYF
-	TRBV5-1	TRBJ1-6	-	TGCGCCAGCAGCTCTGGCCAATTATCAGGGAATTGGGCACCCCTCCACTTT	CASSSGQLSGNWAPLHF
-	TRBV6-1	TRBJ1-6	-	TGTGCCAGCAGAGTACAGGGAGACTATAATTCACCCCTCCACTTT	CASRVQGDYNSPLHF
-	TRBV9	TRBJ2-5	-	TGTGCCAGCAGCGTAGGAGGGATCATAGAGACCCAGTACTTC	CASSVGGIIETQYF
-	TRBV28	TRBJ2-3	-	TGTGCCAGCAGTCCAGCACCGGGGGAGGATTACACAGATACGCAGTATTTT	CASSPAPGEDYTDTQYF
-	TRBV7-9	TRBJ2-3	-	TGTGCCAGCAGCCCCCATGGGGGGTCCACAGATACGCAGTATTTT	CASSPHGGSTDTQYF